A single sample is the source of the 2 T cell receptor beta chains below, sequenced in a study of blood T cell repertoires in COVID-19. The assay was immunoSEQ multiplex PCR, and TCRdb's table has in-frame clones only and misses some. The table shows roughly 250,000 clones, with 80% to 90% occurring only once. What was sequenced was PBMCs or T cells enriched from blood (not recorded which). The receptors here all came from a woman aged 18-29 years who had recovered from COVID-19.

This clone was detected a few times. J is TRBJ1-3 and V is TRBV5-1, with a weak D call TRBD1 (5 bases). Germline CDR1 reads SGHRS; CDR2 reads YFSETQ. The CDR3 is 15 residues long. V lost 0 bases and J 7 bases, leaving 14 bases between the germline ends. The CDR3 is CASSLGGTGFNTIYF. The CDR3 DNA is TGCGCCAGCAGCTTGGGGGGCACTGGGTTTAACACCATATATTTT.

This chain joins TRBV5-6 and TRBJ1-4, with a weak D call TRBD1 (5 bases). The length of the CDR3 is 16 residues. V shed 2 bases and J shed 0 bases, with 11 bases lying between them. Germline CDR1 reads SGHDT; CDR2 reads YYEEEE. Here the CDR3 reads CASSLSQGSTNEKLFF. The CDR3 DNA reads TGTGCCAGCAGCTTATCCCAGGGCTCAACTAATGAAAAACTGTTTTTT. Together with reference TRBV5-6 and TRBJ1-4, the CDR3 gives the full variable domain: DAGVTQSPTHLIKTRGQQVTLRCSPKSGHDTVSWYQQALGQGPQFIFQYYEEEERQRGNFPDRFSGHQFPNYSSELNVNALLLGDSALYLCASSLSQGSTNEKLFFGSGTQLSVL.